Listed here are 23 T cell receptor beta chains from one sample, sequenced in a study of T cells in Graves' hyperthyroidism and ophthalmopathy. TCR beta CDR3 sequences were amplified from RNA transcripts. HTBI primers were the set used in a first-round RT-PCR of the TCR CDR3. Each CDR3 protein gets one entry after TCRdb re-called the multiplex PCR reads with MiXCR. The sample shows 300,000 to 400,000 distinct CDR3 sequences, around 20% of them seen only once. The sequenced sample consisted of blood. These receptors all come from a man aged 18 to 29 with Graves' ophthalmopathy.

This clonotype was counted once. At one end, the junction sequence differs from germline, possibly due to a read error. The chain couples TRBV11-1 to TRBJ2-2; D possibly matches TRBD1 or TRBD2 (5 bases each). Germline V CDR1 and CDR2: SGHAT, FQDESV (reference sequence). The CDR3 is 15 amino acids. The CDR3 region is CASSRSRGDTGELLF. The CDR3 DNA follows: TGTGCCAGCTCTCGGTCCCGGGGCGACACCGGGGAGCTGCTTTTT.

The CDR3 DNA reads TGTGCCAGCAGCCCGATACAGGGAAACACCATATATTTT. Translation gives CASSPIQGNTIYF. J is TRBJ1-3 and V is TRBV25-1; D unclear. The germline gives CDR1 MGHDK, CDR2 SYGVNS. The CDR3 contains 13 residues. Trimming stripped 6 bases from V and 4 bases from J, with 10 bases between.

Details on this clonotype: Given a much more abundant clone one base away, this may be a read error. The V gene is TRBV2, the J gene TRBJ2-4; D possibly matches TRBD1 or TRBD2 (6 bases each). With 2 bases removed from V and 3 bases from J, the gap between germline ends came to 11 bases. Looked up from germline, CDR1 is SNHLY and CDR2 is FYNNEI. CDR3 length equals 15 residues. The CDR3 sequence: CASSEWRGDKNIQYF. As DNA, the CDR3 is TGTGCCAGCAGTGAATGGAGGGGGGACAAAAACATTCAGTACTTC.

This clonotype occurred many times. The V gene is TRBV3-1, the J gene TRBJ2-5, with 7 bases matching TRBD2. V lost 2 bases and J lost 5; bases outside the gene matches: 11. Germline V gene sequence: CDR1 LGHDT, CDR2 YNNKEL (reference sequence). The CDR3 extends over 16 amino acids. As DNA, the CDR3 is TGTGCCAGCAGCCAATGGATGGGGGGGTTGGGGGAGACCCAGTACTTC. Its translation is CASSQWMGGLGETQYF.

This clonotype was found a few times. This chain joins TRBV29-1 and TRBJ1-2; 8 bases are a match to TRBD1. J was trimmed by 8 bases and V by 3 bases; bases with no gene match: 5. CDR3 length: 12 amino acids. The germline CDR1 and CDR2 sequences are SQVTM and ANQGSEA. In DNA, the CDR3 is TGCAGCGTTGACAGGGGGCCGAACGGCTACACCTTC. Its protein is CSVDRGPNGYTF.

The chain has TRBV5-6 and TRBJ2-4, with D tentatively TRBD1 (5 bases). Germline V gene data show CDR1 as SGHDT and CDR2 as YYEEEE. V dropped 0 bases and J dropped 5 bases, with 6 bases sitting between them. CDR3 length equals 13 residues. CDR3 sequence: CASSLETENIQYF. CDR3 DNA sequence: TGTGCCAGCAGCTTGGAGACAGAAAACATTCAGTACTTC.

This clonotype was counted only a few times. CDR3 loop: CASSQGPSGAQETQYF. The CDR3 region has the DNA TGCGCCAGCAGCCAAGGGCCTAGCGGGGCGCAAGAGACCCAGTACTTC. The V call is TRBV4-1, the J call TRBJ2-5; TRBD2 matches 9 bases. The CDR3 length is 16 residues. V was clipped by 1 base and J by 2 bases; unmatched bases: 5. Germline values: CDR1 MGHRA, CDR2 YSYEKL.

This CDR3 is CATSDWGGGTQETQYF. For the CDR3, the DNA is TGTGCCACCAGTGATTGGGGCGGGGGGACCCAAGAGACCCAGTACTTC. V usage is TRBV24-1 and J usage is TRBJ2-5; TRBD2 matches at 8 bases. The J segment lost 1 base and the V segment lost 2 bases, leaving 5 bases of the junction unmatched. There are 16 residues in the CDR3. Germline CDR1 KGHDR, CDR2 SFDVKD.

This clonotype was detected ten times or more. The gene calls are TRBV7-9 and TRBJ2-5; D remains ambiguous. This CDR3 has 12 amino acids. Germline values: CDR1 SEHNR, CDR2 FQNEAQ (reference sequence). V was cut by 6 bases and J by 3 bases, with 8 bases left in between. The CDR3 DNA reads as TGTGCCAGCAGTCCCGTCGAAGAGACCCAGTACTTC. This sequence encodes CASSPVEETQYF.

V gene TRBV20-1 combines with J gene TRBJ2-7, with D unclear. The CDR3 has 10 amino acids. The V gene's germline CDR1 is DFQATT and CDR2 SNEGSKA (reference sequence). The V end lost 6 bases, the J end lost 4 bases, and 7 bases lay between the germline ends. The CDR3 loop is CSALGYEQYF. CDR3 in DNA: TGCAGTGCGTTAGGATACGAGCAGTACTTC.

This clonotype was counted many times. This chain connects TRBV18 to TRBJ2-7; 8 bases line up with TRBD1. Germline V lookup: CDR1 KGHSH, CDR2 LQKENI. V shed 2 bases, J shed 5 bases, and the junction held 2 bases outside the gene matches. This CDR3 is built from 13 residues. CDR3 protein: CASSPARGHEQYF. CDR3 nucleotides: TGTGCCAGCTCACCAGCCAGGGGGCACGAGCAGTACTTC.

This clonotype was counted many times. The chain combines TRBV3-1 with TRBJ2-1; TRBD2 agrees at 7 bases. V dropped 1 base and J dropped 10; count of bases not matched to a gene: 10. CDR3 length: 15 amino acids. Germline V gene data show CDR1 as LGHDT and CDR2 as YNNKEL (reference sequence). The CDR3: CASSQGTSPNGEQFF. CDR3 coding DNA: TGTGCCAGCAGCCAAGGGACTAGTCCGAATGGCGAGCAGTTCTTC.

The chain joins TRBV27 to TRBJ1-1; weak D call: TRBD1 (6 bases). From germline, CDR1 is MNHEY and CDR2 SMNVEV (reference sequence). V lost 0 bases and J 3 bases, leaving 11 bases between the germline ends. The CDR3 loop spans 15 amino acids. DNA for the CDR3: TGTGCCAGCAGTTTATCTCGGGGGGCTGACACTGAAGCTTTCTTT. It translates to CASSLSRGADTEAFF.

In its sample, this clonotype was seen many times. The chain carries TRBV6-5 and TRBJ1-1; 9 nucleotides align to TRBD1. The CDR3 length is 14 residues. With 3 bases clipped from V and 5 bases from J, the junction kept 4 bases outside the gene matches. Germline CDR1 MNHEY, CDR2 SVGAGI. Here the CDR3 reads CASSYGTGSTEAFF. Here the CDR3 DNA reads TGTGCCAGCAGTTATGGGACAGGGTCTACTGAAGCTTTCTTT.

The V gene is TRBV28, the J gene TRBJ1-4; D perhaps matches TRBD1 (5 bases). Germline values: CDR1 MDHEN, CDR2 SYDVKM. The CDR3 sequence is 14 residues long. Trimming removed 6 bases at V and 4 bases at J, with 12 bases between. The CDR3 DNA reads as TGTGCCAGCAGGCCAGGGAGCATTAATGAAAAACTGTTTTTT. This codes for CASRPGSINEKLFF.

The chain recombines TRBV9 with TRBJ1-2; weak D call: TRBD1 (5 bases). CDR1 and CDR2 (germline): SGDLS, YYNGEE. Between the trimmed V and J ends, which lost 4 bases and 2 bases, there was a span of 9 bases. CDR3 size: 13 residues. CDR3 sequence reads: CASSTDTNYGYTF. The CDR3 nucleotides read TGTGCCAGCAGCACGGACACGAACTATGGCTACACCTTC.

This clonotype appeared a few times. The chain uses TRBV15 and TRBJ2-7, with D unresolved. The V and J ends lost 3 bases and 2 bases respectively, with 14 bases between them. This CDR3 comprises 15 residues. CDR1 is LNHNV and CDR2 is YYDKDF in the germline V gene (reference sequence). The CDR3 sequence is CATSSETGPTYEQYF. For the CDR3, the DNA is TGTGCCACCAGCAGTGAAACCGGGCCTACCTACGAGCAGTACTTC.

This clonotype was detected many times. The rearrangement uses TRBV18 and TRBJ1-1; D not resolved. V was pared by 2 bases and J by 0 bases, with 13 bases between. Looked up from germline, CDR1 is KGHSH and CDR2 is LQKENI. CDR3 length equals 16 residues. The CDR3 DNA reads TGTGCCAGCTCACCATGGGAGGGCCATCTGAACACTGAAGCTTTCTTT. This encodes CASSPWEGHLNTEAFF.

This clonotype was picked up many times. This chain links TRBV7-3 with TRBJ2-1, with D possibly being TRBD1 (5 bases). The germline CDR1 and CDR2 sequences are SGHTA and FQGTGA. This CDR3 contains 13 residues. V gave up 1 base and J gave up 6 bases, with 7 bases separating them. The CDR3 bases are TGTGCCAGCAGCTTAAGCAGGGTCAATGAGCAGTTCTTC. Translation gives CASSLSRVNEQFF.

About this clonotype: Since a much larger clone is just one base distant, this may be a read error. The V and J genes are TRBV3-1 and TRBJ2-1; 7 nucleotides agree with TRBD1. J lost 0 bases, V lost 4 bases, and 6 bases had no gene match. The CDR3 is made up of 16 amino acids. Germline values: CDR1 LGHDT, CDR2 YNNKEL (reference sequence). CDR3 region: CASSRPTGSSYNEQFF. The CDR3 DNA sequence: TGTGCCAGCAGCCGCCCGACAGGGAGCTCCTACAATGAGCAGTTCTTC.

The genes are TRBV10-2 and TRBJ2-1, with 7 bases identical to TRBD1. Trimming at V came to 6 bases and at J to 0 bases, leaving 8 bases not matched to a gene. Germline CDR1 reads WSHSY; CDR2 reads SAAADI. This CDR3 is 16 amino acids long. Written as DNA, the CDR3 is TGCGCCAGCAGATCTACGGACAGGAGCTCCTACAATGAGCAGTTCTTC. Protein product: CASRSTDRSSYNEQFF.

The rearrangement joins TRBV27 to TRBJ2-7, with 11 bases lining up with TRBD1. V dropped 7 bases and J dropped 2; count of bases not matched to a gene: 10. The germline V gene encodes CDR1 MNHEY and CDR2 SMNVEV (reference sequence). This CDR3 has 16 residues. The CDR3 loop reads CASTPAGQGAAYEQYF. DNA of the CDR3: TGTGCCAGCACCCCAGCCGGACAGGGGGCCGCCTACGAGCAGTACTTC.

The chain combines TRBV7-9 with TRBJ2-7; 12 nucleotides agree with TRBD2. This CDR3 region has 16 residues. The germline CDR1 and CDR2 sequences are SEHNR and FQNEAQ (reference sequence). Trimming removed 6 bases from V and 5 bases from J; junction bases left unmatched: 11. This CDR3 is CASSRDSSGGGNEQYF. CDR3 DNA: TGTGCCAGCAGTCGGGACTCTAGCGGGGGGGGGAACGAGCAGTACTTC. Variable domain in full (rest from reference TRBV7-9 and TRBJ2-7): DTGVSQNPRHKITKRGQNVTFRCDPISEHNRLYWYRQTLGQGPEFLTYFQNEAQLEKSRLLSDRFSAERPKGSFSTLEIQRTEQGDSAMYLCASSRDSSGGGNEQYFGPGTRLTVT.